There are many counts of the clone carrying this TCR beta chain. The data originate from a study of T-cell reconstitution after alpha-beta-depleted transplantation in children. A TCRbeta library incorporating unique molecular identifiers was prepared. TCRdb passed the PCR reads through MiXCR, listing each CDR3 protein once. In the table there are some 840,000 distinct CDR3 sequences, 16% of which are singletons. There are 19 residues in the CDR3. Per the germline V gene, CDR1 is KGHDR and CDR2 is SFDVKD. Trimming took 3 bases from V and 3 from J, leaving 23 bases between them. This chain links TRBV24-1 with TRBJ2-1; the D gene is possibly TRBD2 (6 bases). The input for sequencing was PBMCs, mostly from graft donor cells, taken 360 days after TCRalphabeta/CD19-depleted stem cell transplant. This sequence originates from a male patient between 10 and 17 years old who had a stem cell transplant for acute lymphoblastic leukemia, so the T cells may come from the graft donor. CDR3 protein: CATSDPSMGYSGIYNEQFF. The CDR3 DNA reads TGTGCCACCAGTGATCCGAGCATGGGGTATAGCGGCATCTACAATGAGCAGTTCTTC.